This TCR beta chain was identified in a study of CD8+ T cells in alopecia areata. cDNA serving as the sequencing template came from extracted, reverse transcribed RNA. Repertoires were generated with immunoSEQ multiplex PCR, while TCRdb's copy carries only in-frame clones and drops some. The table lists hundreds of thousands of clones, roughly two thirds of them singletons. V lost 1 base to trimming and J lost 0 bases; unmatched junction nucleotides: 3. The CDR3 loop spans 15 amino acids. CDR1 and CDR2 from the germline V gene are GTSNPN and SVGIG (reference sequence). The receptor comes from a human donor with alopecia areata. Specimen: CD4+ T cells sorted from blood, collected at week 0. The chain is built from TRBV30 and TRBJ1-5; 7 bases match TRBD1. CDR3 sequence reads: CAWSEGTASNQPQHF. As DNA, the CDR3 is TGTGCCTGGAGTGAAGGGACAGCTAGCAATCAGCCCCAGCATTTT. Complete variable domain (other parts from reference TRBV30 and TRBJ1-5): SQTIHQWPATLVQPVGSPLSLECTVEGTSNPNLYWYRQAAGRGLQLLFYSVGIGQISSEVPQNLSASRPQDRQFILSSKKLLLSDSGFYLCAWSEGTASNQPQHFGDGTRLSIL.